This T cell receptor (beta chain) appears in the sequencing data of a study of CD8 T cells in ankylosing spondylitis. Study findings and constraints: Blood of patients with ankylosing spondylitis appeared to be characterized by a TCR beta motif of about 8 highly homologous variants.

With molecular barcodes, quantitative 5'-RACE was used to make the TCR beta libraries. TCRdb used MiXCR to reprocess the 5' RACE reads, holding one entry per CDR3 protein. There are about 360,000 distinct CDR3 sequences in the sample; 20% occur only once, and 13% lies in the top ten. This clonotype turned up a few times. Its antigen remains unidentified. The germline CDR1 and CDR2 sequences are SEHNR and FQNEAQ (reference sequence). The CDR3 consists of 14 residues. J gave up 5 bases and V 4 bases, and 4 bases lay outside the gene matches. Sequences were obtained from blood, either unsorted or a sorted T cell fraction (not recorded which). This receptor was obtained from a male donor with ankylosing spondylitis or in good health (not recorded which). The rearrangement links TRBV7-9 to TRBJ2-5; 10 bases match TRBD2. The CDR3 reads CASSSGLAVETQYF. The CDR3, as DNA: TGTGCCAGCAGCTCCGGACTAGCGGTGGAGACCCAGTACTTC. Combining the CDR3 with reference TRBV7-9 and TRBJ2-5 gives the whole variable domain DTGVSQNPRHKITKRGQNVTFRCDPISEHNRLYWYRQTLGQGPEFLTYFQNEAQLEKSRLLSDRFSAERPKGSFSTLEIQRTEQGDSAMYLCASSSGLAVETQYFGPGTRLLVL.